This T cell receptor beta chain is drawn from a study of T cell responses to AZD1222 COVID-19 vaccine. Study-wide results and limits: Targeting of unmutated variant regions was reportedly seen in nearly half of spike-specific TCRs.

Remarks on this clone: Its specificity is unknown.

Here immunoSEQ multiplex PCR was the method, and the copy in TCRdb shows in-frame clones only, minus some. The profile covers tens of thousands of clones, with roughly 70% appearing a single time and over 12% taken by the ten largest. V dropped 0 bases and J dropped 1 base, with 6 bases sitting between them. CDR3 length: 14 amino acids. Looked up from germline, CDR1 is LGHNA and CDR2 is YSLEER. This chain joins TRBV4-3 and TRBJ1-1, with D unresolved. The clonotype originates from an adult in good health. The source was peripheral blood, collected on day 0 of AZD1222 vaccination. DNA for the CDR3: TGCGCCAGCAGCCAAGAAACAGCGAACACTGAAGCTTTCTTT. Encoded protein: CASSQETANTEAFF.